This T cell receptor (beta chain) was sequenced for a study of cytomegalovirus exposure and HLA in healthy donors. Turning to the study itself: Out of 180 million or so T cells, an earlier analysis found over 100 million unique TCR beta sequences in total. Overall study findings and caveats: The classifier was said to identify cytomegalovirus status with high specificity and sensitivity. On later analysis, the bulk of CMV-associated TCR beta chains appeared to be HLA-restricted. Common viral pathogens (according to a later analysis) appeared linked to several of the most significant clusters.

PCR amplification relied on 60 Vbeta primers (plus 13 Jbeta primers). Sequenced by immunoSEQ multiplex PCR; TCRdb stores in-frame clones only, minus some. The listing contains 150,000 or so clones. This CDR3 spans 18 amino acids. Per germline, CDR1 LNHDA and CDR2 SQIVND (reference sequence). Trimming took off 1 base at V and 0 bases at J, with 16 bases between the two ends. Turning to this clone: The antigen remains unidentified.

Sequenced material: PBMCs. V usage is TRBV19 and J usage is TRBJ2-4, with a possible D match to TRBD2 (5 bases). The clonotype comes from a man aged 30 to 45 in good health and CMV-seronegative. CDR3 DNA sequence: TGTGCCAGTAGTATAGGTGGACCCGGGGTTATAGCCAAAAACATTCAGTACTTC. Protein sequence: CASSIGGPGVIAKNIQYF.